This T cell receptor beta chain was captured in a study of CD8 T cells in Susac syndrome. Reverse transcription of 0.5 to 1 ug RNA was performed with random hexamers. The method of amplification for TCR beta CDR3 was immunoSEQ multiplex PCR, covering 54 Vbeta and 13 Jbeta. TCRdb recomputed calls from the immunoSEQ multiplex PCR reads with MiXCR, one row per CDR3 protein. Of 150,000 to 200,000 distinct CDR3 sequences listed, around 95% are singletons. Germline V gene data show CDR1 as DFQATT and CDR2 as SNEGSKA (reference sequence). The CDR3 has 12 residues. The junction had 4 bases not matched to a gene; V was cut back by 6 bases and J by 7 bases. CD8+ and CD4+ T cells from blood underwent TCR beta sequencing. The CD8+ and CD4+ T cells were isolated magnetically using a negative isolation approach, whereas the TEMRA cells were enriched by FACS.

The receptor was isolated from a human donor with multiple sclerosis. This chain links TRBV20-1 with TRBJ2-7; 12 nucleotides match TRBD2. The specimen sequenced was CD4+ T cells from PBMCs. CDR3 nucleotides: TGCAGTGCAACTAGCGGGGGGTATGAGCAGTACTTC. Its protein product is CSATSGGYEQYF.